This TCR beta chain was profiled in a study of T cells in Graves' hyperthyroidism and ophthalmopathy. Whole-study findings and limits: The model's output predicted ophthalmopathy at a median of 6.5 months prior to onset. Among thyroid clonotypes expanded above 0.001, most also appeared in blood.

TCR beta CDR3 sequences were amplified from RNA transcripts. In the first-round RT-PCR of the TCR CDR3, the HTBI primer set was used. One entry per CDR3 protein, called by TCRdb with MiXCR from the multiplex PCR reads. The sample has 250,000 to 350,000 distinct CDR3 sequences; 20% to 25% are singletons. For ophthalmopathy patients, the Clinical Activity Score was at least 3 and the NOSPECS grade at least 4; duration was under 3 months. The germline CDR1 and CDR2 sequences are SGDLS and YYNGEE. The CDR3 covers 15 residues. The V and J ends lost 0 bases and 2 bases, in that order; junction bases with no gene match: 4. In this sample, this clonotype turned up many times. Its target is not known.

The sequence was collected from a man younger than 40 with Graves' ophthalmopathy. Material for sequencing was blood. V usage is TRBV9 and J usage is TRBJ2-5; TRBD2 aligns across 7 bases. CDR3 bases: TGTGCCAGCAGCGTAGGGGGGAGGGCTCAAGAGACCCAGTACTTC. It translates to CASSVGGRAQETQYF.